The clone carrying this T cell receptor beta chain was counted at least ten times. This entry belongs to a study of T cells after yellow fever vaccination. V dropped 3 bases and J dropped 4 bases, with 12 bases sitting between them. There are 13 residues in the CDR3. The germline V gene has CDR1 DFQATT and CDR2 SNEGSKA (reference sequence). TCRdb reprocessed the 5' RACE reads with MiXCR, giving one entry per CDR3 protein. The sample shows approximately 34,000 distinct CDR3 sequences, 6.6% of them seen only once. The receptor comes from a young man who received the YFV17D yellow fever vaccine. This material consisted of PBMCs, either bulk or a sorted T-cell subset (CD4+, CD8+, memory, or dextramer-sorted; not recorded which), taken on the day of the first yellow fever vaccination. The chain has TRBV20-1 and TRBJ1-2, with a tentative D call TRBD1 (5 bases). The CDR3 sequence is CSASRQSFYGYTF. For the CDR3, the DNA is TGCAGTGCTAGCCGACAGTCCTTCTATGGCTACACCTTC.